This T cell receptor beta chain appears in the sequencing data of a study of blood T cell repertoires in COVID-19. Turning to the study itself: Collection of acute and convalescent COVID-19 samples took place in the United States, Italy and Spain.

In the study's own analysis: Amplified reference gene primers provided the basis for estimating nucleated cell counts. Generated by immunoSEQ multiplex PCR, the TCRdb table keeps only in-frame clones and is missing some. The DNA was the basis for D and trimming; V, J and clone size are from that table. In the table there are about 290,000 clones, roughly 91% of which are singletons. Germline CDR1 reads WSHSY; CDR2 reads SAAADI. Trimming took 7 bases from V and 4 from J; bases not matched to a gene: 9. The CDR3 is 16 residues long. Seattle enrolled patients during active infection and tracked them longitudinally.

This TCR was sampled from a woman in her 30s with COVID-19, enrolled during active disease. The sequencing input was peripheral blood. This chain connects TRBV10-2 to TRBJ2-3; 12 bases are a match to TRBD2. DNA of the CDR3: TGCGCCAGCACCTCTCTAGCGGGGGGGCACTCAGATACGCAGTATTTT. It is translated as CASTSLAGGHSDTQYF.